This TCR beta chain stems from a study of post-analysis software for immune sequencing data. Study-wide results and limits: Multiple sclerosis patients showed significantly lower normalized Chao1 diversity than controls did. Roughly five TRBV segments appeared more often in patients than in controls, and TRBV5-6, TRBV5-1 and TRBV20-1 were among these. F measure showed strong co-clustering of same-batch samples.

The CDR3 has 17 amino acids. CDR1 KGHDR and CDR2 SFDVKD come from the germline V gene. V lost 2 bases and J lost 1, with 14 bases in between. Unique molecular identifiers tagged the TCR beta cDNA libraries. TCRdb processed the PCR reads anew with MiXCR; each CDR3 protein has one entry. The sample gives 650,000 to 900,000 distinct CDR3 sequences, just over 45% of which show up once; roughly 4.9% is in the top ten. Comment on this clonotype: No antigen is known for it.

The chain joins TRBV24-1 to TRBJ2-4; D unresolved. The origin of this receptor is a girl between 5 and 17 years old with multiple sclerosis. The sample taken for sequencing was blood. The CDR3 DNA sequence: TGTGCCACCAGTGATTCGATCCTTCCTGGGGCCAAAAACATTCAGTACTTC. This gives the protein CATSDSILPGAKNIQYF.